The clone carrying this T cell receptor gamma chain was counted between two and nine times. Antigen: not known. The data were obtained in a study of Vδ1+ human thymocytes. Study-level points and caveats: Thymic TRG and TRD repertoires appeared highly polyclonal, with Gaussian CDR3 length distributions. Unlike peripheral blood Vdelta1+ controls, thymic delta-chain sequences included 15% to 25% Vdelta2 and few Vdelta3.

The CDR3 sequence is 13 residues long. CDR1 GITISATS and CDR2 ISYDGTV come from the germline V gene (reference sequence). With 2 bases clipped from V and 4 bases from J, the junction kept 5 bases outside the gene matches. The sorted cells were CD3+ Vdelta1+ Vdelta2- thymocytes from alphabeta-depleted thymus. Purity of the sorted Vdelta1+ thymocytes ranged from roughly 96% to 99.6%. RNA was extracted from the cells and then reverse transcribed. CDR3 amplicons came from multiplex PCR with pooled V-gene forward and constant-region reverse primers. TCRdb reran clone calling via CATT on the multiplex PCR reads. This table holds roughly 30,000 gamma-chain clones, roughly a fifth found once.

The receptor was derived from a boy under two years old who had congenital heart surgery. V gene TRGV9 combines with J gene TRGJ1 or TRGJ2. Sequencing was done on a sample of Vdelta1+ gamma-delta thymocytes from the thymus. The subset denotes: FACS-sorted CD3+ TCRalphabeta- TCRVdelta1+ TCRVdelta2- thymocytes. CDR3 nucleotide sequence: TGTGCCTTGTGGGAGGATATATATTATAAGAAACTCTTT. Encoded protein: CALWEDIYYKKLF.